Listed below are T cell receptor beta chains from one sample, sequenced in a study of cytomegalovirus exposure and HLA in healthy donors. Profiled with immunoSEQ multiplex PCR; TCRdb holds only in-frame clones, not every one. The sample carries about 130,000 clones, less than 90% recorded once. Sample: PBMCs. Receptors originate from a middle-aged man in good health and CMV-seronegative. CDR3s include the opening cysteine and the closing phenylalanine or tryptophan. The D gene is left open where the match is weak. Clone sizes are given selectively: once, few, many, or a class where the clone is expanded.

.	.	TRBJ1-4	TRBV28	TGTGCCAGCAGCCCATCCCGACTTGAAAAACTGTTTTTT	CASSPSRLEKLFF
.	TRBD2	TRBJ2-1	TRBV27	TGTGCCAGCAGACGCCGACTAGCGGGAGGGGACAATGAGCAGTTCTTC	CASRRRLAGGDNEQFF
.	TRBD2	TRBJ2-7	TRBV19	TGTGCCAGTAGTATGACTAGCGACTACGAGCAGTACTTC	CASSMTSDYEQYF
.	.	TRBJ1-1	TRBV15	TGTGCCACCAGCAGAGAGTTCGGGTTGGCCACTGAAGCTTTCTTT	CATSREFGLATEAFF
.	.	TRBJ1-3	TRBV10-3	TGTGCCATCAGTGAGTCCGGACAGCCCTCGGATTATGGAGGAAACACCATATATTTT	CAISESGQPSDYGGNTIYF
.	.	TRBJ2-1	TRBV19	TGTGCCAGTAGTACCGTGGGGCAAAACAATGAGCAGTTCTTC	CASSTVGQNNEQFF
few	TRBD2	TRBJ2-5	TRBV18	TGTGCCAGCCCCTCTAGCGGAGAGACCCAGTACTTC	CASPSSGETQYF
.	.	TRBJ1-5	TRBV9	TGTGCCAGCAGCATGGGCCTGGGCAATCAGCCCCAGCATTTT	CASSMGLGNQPQHF
once	.	TRBJ2-3	TRBV7-6	TGTGCCAGCAGCTCAGGGCCTTCGGGCACAGATACGCAGTATTTT	CASSSGPSGTDTQYF
.	TRBD2	TRBJ2-1	TRBV28	TGTGCCAGCAGAGCCCTGGGACTAGCGTCCAATGAGCAGTTCTTC	CASRALGLASNEQFF
few	.	TRBJ2-7	TRBV4-3	TGCGCCAGCAGCCAAGATCGTACTAGCCGAGCCTACGAGCAGTACTTC	CASSQDRTSRAYEQYF
once	.	TRBJ2-7	TRBV7-9	TGTGCCAGCAGCCTTTCGGAGTCGGCGTACTACGAGCAGTACTTC	CASSLSESAYYEQYF
few	.	TRBJ1-2	TRBV2	TGTGCCAGCAGGACTGACAGTGCTAATGGCTACACCTTC	CASRTDSANGYTF
.	TRBD2	TRBJ2-7	TRBV5-6	TGTGCCAGCACCTACCTCCGGTCTAGCGGGAGTAGGGAGCAGTACTTC	CASTYLRSSGSREQYF
.	.	TRBJ2-3	TRBV27	TGTGCCAGCAGTTTATGGCGCGTGACTAGCACAGATACGCAGTATTTT	CASSLWRVTSTDTQYF
.	.	TRBJ2-2	TRBV6-1	TGTGCCAGCAGTCCAATTACAGGGAACACCGGGGAGCTGTTTTTT	CASSPITGNTGELFF
.	.	TRBJ1-1	TRBV28	TGTGCCAGCAGTTTAAGGGGTTCAGGGAACACTGAAGCTTTCTTT	CASSLRGSGNTEAFF
.	TRBD1	TRBJ1-6	TRBV10-3	TGTGCCATCAGTGAGTCGACAGGGAACAATCCCAATTCACCCCTCCACTTT	CAISESTGNNPNSPLHF
.	TRBD1	TRBJ1-2	TRBV2	TGTGCCAGCCGACAGGGGGACTATGGCTACACCTTC	CASRQGDYGYTF
.	.	TRBJ2-2	TRBV5-1	TGCGCCAGCAGCTTGGAACAGGGTTTACTCGGGGAGCTGTTTTTT	CASSLEQGLLGELFF
.	TRBD1	TRBJ2-7	TRBV28	TGTGCCAGCAGCCCCCCCCAGGGGGCGAGCTCCTACGAGCAGTACTTC	CASSPPQGASSYEQYF
few	TRBD1	TRBJ1-5	TRBV19	TGTGCCAGTAGTTCTGGACAGGGTCGCAATCAGCCCCAGCATTTT	CASSSGQGRNQPQHF
once	TRBD1	TRBJ2-7	TRBV4-1	TGCGCCAGCAGCCTCGGACAGGGGGCCTACGAGCAGTACTTC	CASSLGQGAYEQYF